These 30 T cell receptor beta chains were all obtained from the same sample, sequenced in a study of OX40 agonist ivuxolimab in advanced cancers. The repertoire was sequenced with immunoSEQ multiplex PCR; TCRdb's copy has only in-frame clones and lacks some. The sample contains 50,000 to 65,000 clones, approximately 91% of which appear only once. This sample comprised CD4+ or CD8+ T cells sorted from blood, obtained in a trial of the OX40 agonist ivuxolimab. These receptors came from an adult with an advanced solid tumor such as melanoma, head and neck, liver or kidney cancer.

This chain connects TRBV11-2 to TRBJ2-1; D unclear. The CDR3 loop spans 11 amino acids. The V gene's germline CDR1 is SGHAT and CDR2 FQNNGV. V was clipped by 2 bases and J by 6 bases, with 2 bases between them. CDR3: CASSLINEQFF. In DNA form, the CDR3 reads TGTGCCAGCAGCTTAATCAATGAGCAGTTCTTC.

The V call is TRBV28, the J call TRBJ1-4, with D unclear. Between the trimmed V and J ends, which lost 5 bases and 0 bases, there was a span of 13 bases. CDR1 is MDHEN and CDR2 is SYDVKM in the germline V gene. The length of the CDR3 is 16 residues. The CDR3: CASSPQYSATNEKLFF. CDR3 DNA sequence: TGTGCCAGCAGTCCTCAATACTCAGCAACTAATGAAAAACTGTTTTTT. The variable domain in full, with the rest retrieved from reference TRBV28 and TRBJ1-4, is DVKVTQSSRYLVKRTGEKVFLECVQDMDHENMFWYRQDPGLGLRLIYFSYDVKMKEKGDIPEGYSVSREKKERFSLILESASTNQTSMYLCASSPQYSATNEKLFFGSGTQLSVL.

The chain uses TRBV5-6 and TRBJ2-7; D is unclear. The CDR3 loop spans 14 amino acids. V was clipped by 3 bases and J by 2 bases, with 12 bases between them. Germline assignment: CDR1 SGHDT and CDR2 YYEEEE. CDR3 in amino acids: CASSWRLTAYEQYF. The CDR3 region has the DNA TGTGCCAGCAGCTGGCGGTTAACTGCCTACGAGCAGTACTTC.

On this clone itself: This specimen includes other DNA sequences encoding the same CDR3. The rearrangement uses TRBV4-1 and TRBJ2-7; D tentatively reads TRBD1 or TRBD2 (6 bases each). Germline V gene data show CDR1 as MGHRA and CDR2 as YSYEKL. This CDR3 has 14 residues. The ends were cut back, 6 bases at V and 5 bases at J, with 17 bases in the middle. CDR3 nucleotides: TGCGCCAGCAGGGAGGGCAGGGGATACGACGAGCAGTACTTC. It specifies CASREGRGYDEQYF.

The V gene is TRBV10-3, the J gene TRBJ2-7; 10 bases are a match to TRBD2. The CDR3 is made up of 14 amino acids. Trimming removed 4 bases from V and 2 bases from J; junction bases left unmatched: 2. Germline lookup yields CDR1 ENHRY and CDR2 SYGVKD. The CDR3 spells CAISAGTSAYEQYF. In DNA form, the CDR3 reads TGTGCCATCAGTGCAGGGACTAGCGCCTACGAGCAGTACTTC.

The chain links TRBV27 to TRBJ2-1, with D possibly TRBD2 on 6 matching bases. Per the germline V gene, CDR1 is MNHEY and CDR2 is SMNVEV (reference sequence). Trimming took off 3 bases at V and 5 bases at J, with 11 bases between the two ends. This CDR3 has 14 residues. The CDR3 sequence: CASSFSGSHNEQFF. The CDR3 DNA is TGTGCCAGCAGTTTTAGCGGATCCCACAATGAGCAGTTCTTC.

The genes are TRBV11-2 and TRBJ2-1; 7 positions agree with TRBD1. CDR1 and CDR2 from the germline V gene are SGHAT and FQNNGV. With V trimmed by 1 base and J by 4 bases, 7 bases remained unmatched. This CDR3 contains 16 residues. Here the CDR3 reads CASSLGAGQVYNEQFF. The CDR3 DNA sequence: TGTGCCAGCAGCTTAGGAGCCGGACAGGTTTACAATGAGCAGTTCTTC.

The V call is TRBV28, the J call TRBJ2-1; 8 nucleotides line up with TRBD2. V was clipped by 5 bases and J by 7 bases; unmatched bases: 16. The CDR3 is 17 amino acids. From germline, CDR1 is MDHEN and CDR2 SYDVKM. CDR3 coding DNA: TGTGCCAGCAGTCCCCCCAGTTATAGCGGGATAGGGAATGAGCAGTTCTTC. Its translation is CASSPPSYSGIGNEQFF.

This chain uses TRBV11-2 with TRBJ1-1, with TRBD1 matching 8 bases. This CDR3 comprises 19 residues. In germline, CDR1 is SGHAT, CDR2 FQNNGV. Losses at the gene ends were 0 bases for V and 4 bases for J; bases not matched to a gene: 16. CDR3 sequence reads: CASSLDPLLEQGVSTEAFF. The CDR3 DNA reads as TGTGCCAGCAGCTTAGATCCTTTACTGGAACAGGGGGTGAGCACTGAAGCTTTCTTT. Supplemented by reference TRBV11-2 and TRBJ1-1, the full variable domain reads EAGVAQSPRYKIIEKRQSVAFWCNPISGHATLYWYQQILGQGPKLLIQFQNNGVVDDSQLPKDRFSAERLKGVDSTLKIQPAKLEDSAVYLCASSLDPLLEQGVSTEAFFGQGTRLTVV.

This rearrangement joins TRBV7-3 to TRBJ2-1; D gene ambiguous. CDR3 length equals 17 residues. V was pared by 1 base and J by 6 bases, with 19 bases between. CDR1 is SGHTA, CDR2 FQGTGA, per germline. This CDR3 reads CASSLNNRSPDSNEQFF. As DNA, the CDR3 is TGTGCCAGCAGCTTAAATAATCGCTCCCCGGATTCCAATGAGCAGTTCTTC. Full variable domain (rest looked up from reference TRBV7-3 and TRBJ2-1): GAGVSQTPSNKVTEKGKYVELRCDPISGHTALYWYRQSLGQGPEFLIYFQGTGAADDSGLPNDRFFAVRPEGSVSTLKIQRTERGDSAVYLCASSLNNRSPDSNEQFFGPGTRLTVL.

The rearrangement uses TRBV7-9 and TRBJ2-1, with 7 nucleotides matching TRBD2. The length of the CDR3 is 15 residues. Germline V gene lookup returns CDR1 SEHNR and CDR2 FQNEAQ (reference sequence). V dropped 5 bases and J dropped 0; count of bases not matched to a gene: 4. The CDR3 spells CASSASGNSYNEQFF. DNA for the CDR3: TGTGCCAGCAGCGCGAGCGGGAACTCCTACAATGAGCAGTTCTTC.

The chain couples TRBV19 to TRBJ2-7; D is possibly TRBD1 (5 bases). The CDR3 consists of 14 residues. Trimming cost V 3 bases and J 3 bases, with 12 bases left between them. The germline gives CDR1 LNHDA, CDR2 SQIVND (reference sequence). CDR3 in DNA: TGTGCCAGTAGTATGTCCTCAGGGTTCTACGAGCAGTACTTC. This encodes CASSMSSGFYEQYF. Complete variable domain (other parts from reference TRBV19 and TRBJ2-7): DGGITQSPKYLFRKEGQNVTLSCEQNLNHDAMYWYRQDPGQGLRLIYYSQIVNDFQKGDIAEGYSVSREKKESFPLTVTSAQKNPTAFYLCASSMSSGFYEQYFGPGTRLTVT.

The CDR3 spells CASSSYSGRSSYNEQFF. The DNA of the CDR3 is TGTGCCAGCAGTTCCTATAGCGGGAGGAGCTCCTACAATGAGCAGTTCTTC. The chain carries TRBV27 and TRBJ2-1; 10 bases match TRBD2. The CDR3 spans 17 residues. Trimming removed 4 bases from V and 0 bases from J; junction bases left unmatched: 6. Germline lookup yields CDR1 MNHEY and CDR2 SMNVEV (reference sequence).

The chain is built from TRBV28 and TRBJ2-5; 8 nucleotides line up with TRBD2. The CDR3 runs to 15 residues. The V and J ends lost 5 bases and 5 bases, in that order; junction bases with no gene match: 10. Germline lookup yields CDR1 MDHEN and CDR2 SYDVKM. The CDR3 nucleotides read TGTGCCAGCAGTCTTCCTGAAGCGGGAGCGGAGACCCAGTACTTC. Amino acid sequence: CASSLPEAGAETQYF.

This chain connects TRBV6-5 to TRBJ1-1, with D uncertain. This CDR3 contains 14 residues. Trimming stripped 6 bases from V and 1 base from J, with 12 bases between. Per the germline V gene, CDR1 is MNHEY and CDR2 is SVGAGI. As DNA, the CDR3 is TGTGCCAGCAGCTTCACCAGACCGAACACTGAAGCTTTCTTT. Translated: CASSFTRPNTEAFF.

The chain links TRBV2 to TRBJ1-5; 8 bases line up with TRBD1. This CDR3 comprises 14 residues. From germline, CDR1 is SNHLY and CDR2 FYNNEI. The junction had 1 base not matched to a gene; V was cut back by 2 bases and J by 4 bases. The CDR3 is CASSEQGANQPQHF. The CDR3 nucleotides are TGTGCCAGCAGTGAACAGGGGGCGAATCAGCCCCAGCATTTT.

The V call is TRBV10-3, the J call TRBJ2-5, with 8 bases matching TRBD1. The DNA matches TRBJ2-7 better at its end, which makes the J call doubtful. The CDR3 totals 14 residues. Germline V gives CDR1 ENHRY, CDR2 SYGVKD. CDR3 nucleotides: TGTGCCATCCAGACAGGGGAATACTCCTACGAGCAGTACTTC. Encoded protein: CAIQTGEYSYEQYF.

The gene calls are TRBV30 and TRBJ1-6; 10 nucleotides line up with TRBD1. The CDR3 runs to 14 residues. Germline V gene lookup returns CDR1 GTSNPN and CDR2 SVGIG (reference sequence). V lost 5 bases and J lost 10; bases outside the gene matches: 8. CDR3 nucleotide sequence: TGTGCCTGGTCCCCGGGACAGGGGAGCTCACCCCTCCACTTT. Translating gives CAWSPGQGSSPLHF.

V gene TRBV2 combines with J gene TRBJ1-1; D is possibly TRBD1 (5 bases). Germline loops: CDR1 SNHLY, CDR2 FYNNEI. The CDR3 is 14 residues long. V lost 5 bases and J 1 base, leaving 11 bases between the germline ends. The CDR3: CASSIWGGNTEAFF. For the CDR3, the DNA is TGTGCCAGCAGTATCTGGGGCGGGAACACTGAAGCTTTCTTT.

V usage is TRBV4-3 and J usage is TRBJ2-7, with 10 bases identical to TRBD2. After removal of 0 bases from V and 5 bases from J, the junction contained 7 bases not matched to a gene. The CDR3 sequence is 16 residues long. The germline gives CDR1 LGHNA, CDR2 YSLEER. The CDR3 DNA is TGCGCCAGCAGCCAAGATAGGAGCGGGAGGGCCCACGAGCAGTACTTC. This gives the protein CASSQDRSGRAHEQYF.

J is TRBJ2-5 and V is TRBV7-2; 7 bases line up with TRBD2. V gave up 2 bases and J gave up 1 base; unmatched junction bases: 4. The length of the CDR3 is 15 residues. Germline loops: CDR1 SGHTA, CDR2 FQGNSA. CDR3 in DNA: TGTGCCAGCAGCTTATTCAGCGGGACCCAAGAGACCCAGTACTTC. It encodes CASSLFSGTQETQYF.

The chain recombines TRBV5-5 with TRBJ1-2, with 10 bases lining up with TRBD1. CDR3 length equals 19 residues. Germline assignment: CDR1 SGHKS and CDR2 YYEKEE (reference sequence). V dropped 4 bases and J dropped 4; count of bases not matched to a gene: 19. The CDR3 sequence is CASSSPADRGRGWGYGYTF. The CDR3 nucleotides read TGTGCCAGCAGCAGCCCCGCAGACAGGGGGCGCGGCTGGGGCTATGGCTACACCTTC.

The chain couples TRBV6-6 to TRBJ1-1, with unresolved D. V was cut by 7 bases and J by 3 bases, with 15 bases left in between. The CDR3 runs 14 residues. In germline, CDR1 is MNHNY, CDR2 SVGAGI (reference sequence). The CDR3 DNA follows: TGTGCCAGCAAGATCAGGACGTTGGACACTGAAGCTTTCTTT. Translated, it gives CASKIRTLDTEAFF.

The genes are TRBV5-5 and TRBJ1-2; TRBD1 agrees at 11 bases. The CDR3 runs to 14 residues. The V segment lost 0 bases and the J segment 6 bases; nucleotides outside the gene matches: 1. CDR1 is SGHKS and CDR2 is YYEKEE in the germline V gene (reference sequence). The CDR3 nucleotides are TGTGCCAGCAGCTTGGGGACAGGGGGCGATGGCTACACCTTC. As protein: CASSLGTGGDGYTF.

The V call is TRBV14, the J call TRBJ2-3, with D possibly matching TRBD2 (5 bases). Germline V lookup: CDR1 SGHDN, CDR2 FVKESK. The V end was cut by 1 base, the J end by 3 bases, with 14 bases between. This CDR3 comprises 16 residues. CDR3 nucleotides: TGTGCCAGCAGCCAAGGTGTGGAGGAAGCGACAGATACGCAGTATTTT. This codes for CASSQGVEEATDTQYF.

The rearrangement links TRBV27 to TRBJ1-2, with 9 bases that match TRBD1. The CDR3 sequence is 16 residues long. Trimming cost V 2 bases and J 4 bases; bases outside gene matches: 8. Germline V lookup: CDR1 MNHEY, CDR2 SMNVEV (reference sequence). CDR3 sequence reads: CASSLVATDRGYGYTF. The CDR3, as DNA: TGTGCCAGCAGTTTAGTAGCCACGGACAGGGGCTATGGCTACACCTTC.

J is TRBJ2-2 and V is TRBV6-5; TRBD2 matches at 9 bases. Trimming removed 0 bases from V and 3 bases from J; junction bases left unmatched: 2. The germline CDR1 and CDR2 sequences are MNHEY and SVGAGI. The CDR3 has 16 amino acids. In nucleotides, the CDR3 is TGTGCCAGCAGTTACTCGGGACTAGCCGACACCGGGGAGCTGTTTTTT. Amino acid sequence: CASSYSGLADTGELFF.

The J gene is TRBJ2-7, the V gene TRBV5-6; 7 nucleotides line up with TRBD2. CDR3 length equals 16 residues. Trimming at V came to 1 base and at J to 5 bases, leaving 12 bases not matched to a gene. Looked up from germline, CDR1 is SGHDT and CDR2 is YYEEEE. The DNA for the CDR3 is TGTGCCAGCAGCTTGTACGGACTAGAAGTTCTAAACGAGCAGTACTTC. Translated, it gives CASSLYGLEVLNEQYF.

Regarding this clone: The junction differs from germline at one of its ends, possibly a read error. This chain uses TRBV28 with TRBJ1-5; no clear D gene. This CDR3 region has 15 residues. The germline V gene has CDR1 MDHEN and CDR2 SYDVKM. CDR3 sequence: CASRLLWQGNQPQHF. CDR3 nucleotides: TGTGCCAGCAGATTATTGTGGCAAGGCAATCAGCCCCAGCATTTT.

A few counts support this clone. The J gene is TRBJ2-1, the V gene TRBV25-1; D not certain. V was shortened by 2 bases and J by 2 bases, with 13 bases between the two germline ends. The CDR3 covers 16 residues. The germline V gene encodes CDR1 MGHDK and CDR2 SYGVNS. DNA of the CDR3: TGTGCCAGCAGTGAACCAAGCAGTGGGGCCTACAATGAGCAGTTCTTC. Its protein is CASSEPSSGAYNEQFF.